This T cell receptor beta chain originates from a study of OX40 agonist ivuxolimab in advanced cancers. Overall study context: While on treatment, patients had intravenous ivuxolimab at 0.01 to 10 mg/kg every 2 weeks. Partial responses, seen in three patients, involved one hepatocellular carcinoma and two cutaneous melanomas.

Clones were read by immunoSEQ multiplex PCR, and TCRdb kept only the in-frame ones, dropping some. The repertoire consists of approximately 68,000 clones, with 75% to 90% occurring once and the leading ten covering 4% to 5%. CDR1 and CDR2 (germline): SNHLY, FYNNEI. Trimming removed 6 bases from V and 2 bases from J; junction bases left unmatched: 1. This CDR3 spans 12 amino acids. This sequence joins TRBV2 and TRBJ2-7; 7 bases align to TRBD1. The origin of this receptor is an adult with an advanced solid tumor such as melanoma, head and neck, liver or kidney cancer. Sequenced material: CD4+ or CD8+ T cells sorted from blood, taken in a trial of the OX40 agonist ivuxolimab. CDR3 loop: CASSGTAYEQYF. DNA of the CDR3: TGTGCCAGCAGCGGGACAGCCTACGAGCAGTACTTC.